This T cell receptor (beta chain) is drawn from a study of blood T cell repertoires in COVID-19 (dated by TCRdb to about 2020). For context, the study as a whole: Samples covering the acute and convalescent phases of COVID-19 were provided by collaborators in the United States, Italy and Spain. Samples were obtained from the ongoing ImmuneRACE study (first 160 participants) and from some 1,200 subjects provided by 6 global collaborators. The material from the prospective study consisted of cDNA or gDNA derived from T cells, B-cell-depleted T cells, or PBMCs. The repertoires were released in a freely available public database intended as a resource for research on the immune response to SARS-CoV-2. Subjects who had been exposed to COVID-19, were actively infected with it, or had recovered from it provided the deeply sampled blood TCRbeta repertoires that made up the dataset. The sample metadata nearly always contained a de-identified subject ID, COVID-19 status, age in years and sex. Where HLA class I and class II types were available, the types were taken from metadata supplied by the sample provider, not from assay-based typing. What the work shows at the level of the full study, not this receptor alone: Clinical and demographic metadata were provided uncurated, with the amount varying by source and participant.

Note on this clone: Its target antigen remains unknown. Per-base quality was not reported, and no clone a single base away is much larger than it.

From a lookup of the germline V gene (reference sequence), CDR1 and CDR2 are DFQATT and SNEGSKA. V loses 6 bases, J loses 8 bases, and the germline ends lie 8 bases apart. Inclusive of the bounding cysteine and phenylalanine, the CDR3 is 10 residues long. This entry keeps only the CDR3 DNA: 30 bases, framed from base 1. TCRbeta CDR3 regions were amplified from genomic DNA by means of the immunoSEQ Assay, a bias-controlled multiplex PCR. In the original analysis: Nucleated cell counts per sample were estimated from amplification of reference gene primers within the assay. Sequence reads were collapsed and filtered to measure the absolute abundance of every unique TCRbeta CDR3 rearrangement. Productive Simpson clonality was computed per sample as the square root of Simpson's diversity index over productive rearrangements. TCRdb obtained this table from immuneACCESS and retained in-frame rearrangements with V and J assigned. These tables miss some clones; where compared with another copy, unresolved V genes account for less than half of the shortfall, and the remainder is unexplained. The D gene and trimming were derived from the DNA, and the V and J assignments and clone size from that table. The sample contains 290,000 or so clones, approximately 90% of them found a single time. In total, the top ten clones hold 2% to 2.5% of the sample.

One collaborating source in Seattle enrolled patients during active infection and followed them longitudinally through the course of disease. Whole blood was collected in K2EDTA tubes by collaborating institutions according to the institutions' own protocols. For TCRbeta analysis, collaborators shipped samples in one of three forms: frozen whole blood, isolated PBMCs, or DNA extracted from either of those sample types. Sequencing used peripheral blood. The chain employs TRBV20-1 and TRBJ1-5; the D gene remains uncertain. The receptor was isolated from a woman in her 30s with COVID-19, enrolled during active disease. For the CDR3, the sequence is CSAQAKPQHF. The nucleotide sequence reads TGCAGTGCCCAGGCGAAGCCCCAGCATTTT.